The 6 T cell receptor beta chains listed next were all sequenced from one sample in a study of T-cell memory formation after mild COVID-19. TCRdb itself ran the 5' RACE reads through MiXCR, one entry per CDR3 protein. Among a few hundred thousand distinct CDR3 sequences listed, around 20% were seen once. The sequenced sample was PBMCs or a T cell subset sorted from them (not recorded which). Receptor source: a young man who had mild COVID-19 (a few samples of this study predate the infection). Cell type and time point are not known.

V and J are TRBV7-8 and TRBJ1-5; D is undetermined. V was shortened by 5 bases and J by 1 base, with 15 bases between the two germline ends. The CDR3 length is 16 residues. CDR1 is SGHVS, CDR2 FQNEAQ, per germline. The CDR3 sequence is CASSIGYGTSNQPQHF. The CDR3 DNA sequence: TGTGCCAGCAGCATAGGTTATGGTACGAGCAATCAGCCCCAGCATTTT. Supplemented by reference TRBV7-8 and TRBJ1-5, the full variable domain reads GAGVSQSPRYKVAKRGQDVALRCDPISGHVSLFWYQQALGQGPEFLTYFQNEAQLDKSGLPSDRFFAERPEGSVSTLKIQRTQQEDSAVYLCASSIGYGTSNQPQHFGDGTRLSIL.

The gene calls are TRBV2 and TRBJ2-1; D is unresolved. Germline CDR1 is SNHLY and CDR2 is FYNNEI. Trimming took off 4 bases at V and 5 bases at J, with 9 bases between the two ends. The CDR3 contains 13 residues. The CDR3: CASSGGLDNEQFF. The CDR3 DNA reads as TGTGCCAGCAGTGGGGGTCTCGACAATGAGCAGTTCTTC.

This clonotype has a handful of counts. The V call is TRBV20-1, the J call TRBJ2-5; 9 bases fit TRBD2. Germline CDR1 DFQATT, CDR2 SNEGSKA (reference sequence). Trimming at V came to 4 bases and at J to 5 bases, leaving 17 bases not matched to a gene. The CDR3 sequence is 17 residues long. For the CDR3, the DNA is TGCAGTGCTATCCCCCACCTTTCAGCGGGGGGCCTGGAGACCCAGTACTTC. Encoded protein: CSAIPHLSAGGLETQYF.

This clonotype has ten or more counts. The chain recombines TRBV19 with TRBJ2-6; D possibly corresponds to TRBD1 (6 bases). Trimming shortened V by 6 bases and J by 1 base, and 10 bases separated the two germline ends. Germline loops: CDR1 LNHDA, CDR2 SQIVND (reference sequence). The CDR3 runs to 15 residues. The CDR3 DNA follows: TGTGCCAGTAGCAGCAGGGGTTCTGGGGCCAACGTCCTGACTTTC. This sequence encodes CASSSRGSGANVLTF. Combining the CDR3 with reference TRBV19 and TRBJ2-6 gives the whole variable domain DGGITQSPKYLFRKEGQNVTLSCEQNLNHDAMYWYRQDPGQGLRLIYYSQIVNDFQKGDIAEGYSVSREKKESFPLTVTSAQKNPTAFYLCASSSRGSGANVLTFGAGSRLTVL.

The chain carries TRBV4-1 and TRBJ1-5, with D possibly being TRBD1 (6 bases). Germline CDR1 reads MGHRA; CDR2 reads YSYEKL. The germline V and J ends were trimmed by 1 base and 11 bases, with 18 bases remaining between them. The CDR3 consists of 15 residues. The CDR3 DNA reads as TGCGCCAGCAGCCAAGGAGGGGGGATCCAATCAGCCCAGCATTTT. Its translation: CASSQGGGIQSAQHF.

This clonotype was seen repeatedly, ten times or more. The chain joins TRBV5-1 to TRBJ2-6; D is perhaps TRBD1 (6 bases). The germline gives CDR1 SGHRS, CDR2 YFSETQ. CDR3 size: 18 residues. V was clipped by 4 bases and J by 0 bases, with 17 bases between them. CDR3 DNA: TGCGCCAGCAGCCGGAACCCTCGGGACATCTCTGGGGCCAACGTCCTGACTTTC. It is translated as CASSRNPRDISGANVLTF.